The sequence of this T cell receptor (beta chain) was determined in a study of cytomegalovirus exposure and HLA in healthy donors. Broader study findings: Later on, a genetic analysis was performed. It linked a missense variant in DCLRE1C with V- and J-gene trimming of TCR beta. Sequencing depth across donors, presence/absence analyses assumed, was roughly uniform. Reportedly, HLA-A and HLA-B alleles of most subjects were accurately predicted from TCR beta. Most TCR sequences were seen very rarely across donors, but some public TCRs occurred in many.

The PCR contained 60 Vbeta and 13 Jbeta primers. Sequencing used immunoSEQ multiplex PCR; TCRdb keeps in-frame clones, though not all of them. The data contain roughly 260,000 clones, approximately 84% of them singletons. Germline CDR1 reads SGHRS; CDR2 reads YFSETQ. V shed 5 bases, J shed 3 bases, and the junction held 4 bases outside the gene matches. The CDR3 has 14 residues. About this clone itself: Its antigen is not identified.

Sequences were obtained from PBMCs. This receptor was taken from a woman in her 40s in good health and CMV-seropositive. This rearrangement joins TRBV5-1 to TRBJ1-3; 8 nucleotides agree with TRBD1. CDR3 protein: CASRPTGDGNTIYF. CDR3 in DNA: TGCGCCAGCAGGCCGACAGGGGATGGAAACACCATATATTTT.